This entry lists 9 T cell receptor beta chains sequenced from one sample in a study of blood T cell repertoires in COVID-19. Method: immunoSEQ multiplex PCR; TCRdb's copy keeps in-frame clones and lacks some. The sample yields approximately 300,000 clones, about 85% seen once. The sample taken for sequencing was peripheral blood. The source is a human donor with COVID-19, enrolled during active disease. The donor label of this sample is uncertain.

The V and J genes are TRBV4-1 and TRBJ2-7; D remains ambiguous. This CDR3 is 17 amino acids long. Germline CDR1 reads MGHRA; CDR2 reads YSYEKL. The V end lost 1 base, the J end lost 2 bases, and 18 bases lay between the germline ends. CDR3 protein: CASSQVDAETLPYEQYF. In nucleotides, the CDR3 is TGCGCCAGCAGCCAAGTAGACGCAGAGACTCTCCCCTACGAGCAGTACTTC.

The gene calls are TRBV4-2 and TRBJ2-2; 10 bases fit TRBD2. Germline V gene sequence: CDR1 LGHNA, CDR2 YNFKEQ. The CDR3 sequence is 16 residues long. The ends lost 6 bases at V and 3 bases at J; junction bases unmatched: 7. CDR3 protein: CASRTTSGKDTGELFF. DNA for the CDR3: TGTGCCAGCAGAACTACTAGCGGGAAGGACACCGGGGAGCTGTTTTTT.

The rearrangement links TRBV27 to TRBJ1-4; 7 bases are shared with TRBD1. The junction had 6 bases not matched to a gene; V was cut back by 6 bases and J by 8 bases. This CDR3 spans 13 amino acids. Germline lookup yields CDR1 MNHEY and CDR2 SMNVEV (reference sequence). The CDR3: CASSRDRDEKLFF. In nucleotides, the CDR3 is TGTGCCAGCAGCCGAGACAGGGACGAAAAACTGTTTTTT.

The genes are TRBV7-3 and TRBJ2-3, with 9 bases aligning to TRBD2. V lost 5 bases and J lost 2; bases outside the gene matches: 8. Germline V lookup: CDR1 SGHTA, CDR2 FQGTGA. The CDR3 length is 16 residues. The CDR3 DNA reads as TGTGCCAGCAGCGTCGGGACTAGCAGATACACAGATACGCAGTATTTT. It is translated as CASSVGTSRYTDTQYF.

The V gene is TRBV19, the J gene TRBJ2-2; tentatively, D is TRBD1 (5 bases). There are 12 residues in the CDR3. Trimming took off 7 bases at V and 6 bases at J, with 9 bases between the two ends. Germline assignment: CDR1 LNHDA and CDR2 SQIVND (reference sequence). CDR3 coding DNA: TGTGCCAGTAAGCAGGGTGCCGGGGAGCTGTTTTTT. It translates to CASKQGAGELFF.

The chain joins TRBV7-2 to TRBJ2-3; 9 nucleotides align to TRBD2. This CDR3 has 14 amino acids. Trimming took 3 bases from V and 6 from J; bases not matched to a gene: 4. CDR1 and CDR2 from the germline V gene are SGHTA and FQGNSA. The DNA for the CDR3 is TGTGCCAGCAGCTTTAGCGGGAGCCCCGATACGCAGTATTTT. Protein: CASSFSGSPDTQYF.

V is TRBV3-1 (or the pseudogene TRBV3-2) and J is TRBJ2-3; 7 nucleotides match TRBD2. Germline V gene lookup returns CDR1 LGHDT and CDR2 YNNKEL (reference sequence). The V and J ends lost 4 bases and 4 bases, in that order; junction bases with no gene match: 8. The CDR3 is 15 residues long. As DNA, the CDR3 is TGTGCCAGCAGCCCCTTGGGCGGGAGTCCAGATACGCAGTATTTT. Its protein product is CASSPLGGSPDTQYF.

V and J are TRBV28 and TRBJ1-4, with TRBD1 as a possible D gene (5 bases). Trimming pared 3 bases from V and 6 bases from J, leaving 11 bases between. The CDR3 contains 14 residues. Germline V gives CDR1 MDHEN, CDR2 SYDVKM. CDR3 amino acids: CASSFEGTDEKLFF. Here the CDR3 DNA reads TGTGCCAGCAGTTTCGAGGGGACTGATGAAAAACTGTTTTTT.

V is TRBV19 and J is TRBJ1-4; no firm D call. The germline CDR1 and CDR2 sequences are LNHDA and SQIVND (reference sequence). V shed 2 bases and J shed 3 bases, with 7 bases lying between them. The CDR3 is 14 amino acids. The CDR3: CASSIRFPNEKLFF. CDR3 nucleotides: TGTGCCAGTAGTATACGGTTTCCTAATGAAAAACTGTTTTTT. Full variable domain (missing parts from reference TRBV19 and TRBJ1-4): DGGITQSPKYLFRKEGQNVTLSCEQNLNHDAMYWYRQDPGQGLRLIYYSQIVNDFQKGDIAEGYSVSREKKESFPLTVTSAQKNPTAFYLCASSIRFPNEKLFFGSGTQLSVL.